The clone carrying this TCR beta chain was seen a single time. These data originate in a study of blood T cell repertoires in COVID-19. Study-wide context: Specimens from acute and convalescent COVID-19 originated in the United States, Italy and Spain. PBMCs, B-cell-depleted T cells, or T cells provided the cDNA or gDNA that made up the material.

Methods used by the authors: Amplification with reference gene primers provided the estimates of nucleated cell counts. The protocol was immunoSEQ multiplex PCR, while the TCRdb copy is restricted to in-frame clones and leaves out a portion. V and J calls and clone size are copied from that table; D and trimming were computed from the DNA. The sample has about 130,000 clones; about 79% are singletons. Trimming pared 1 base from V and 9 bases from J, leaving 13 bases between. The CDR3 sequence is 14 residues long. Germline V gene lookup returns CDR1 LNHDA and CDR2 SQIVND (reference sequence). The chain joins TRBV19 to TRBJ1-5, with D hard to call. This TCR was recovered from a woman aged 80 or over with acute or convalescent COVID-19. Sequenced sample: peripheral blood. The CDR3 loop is CASSIASGYWPQHF. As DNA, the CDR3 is TGTGCCAGTAGTATAGCCTCGGGGTACTGGCCCCAGCATTTT.